The 7 T cell receptor beta chains below come from one sample, sequenced in a study of blood T cells in healthy people across ages. The authors ran a second PCR of roughly 6 to 11 cycles using a sample-barcoded 5' primer and a J-beta primer mix. TCRdb re-called the 5' RACE reads through MiXCR, storing one row per CDR3 protein. The data hold roughly 680,000 distinct CDR3 sequences, with roughly 49% observed a single time. Sequencing was carried out using blood. These receptor sequences come from a woman aged 55-69 years in good health.

The chain carries TRBV25-1 and TRBJ2-1; D is possibly TRBD1 (5 bases). CDR1 MGHDK and CDR2 SYGVNS come from the germline V gene. The V end lost 4 bases, the J end lost 0 bases, and 13 bases lay between the germline ends. This CDR3 spans 16 amino acids. CDR3 protein: CASSARVGSSYNEQFF. The CDR3 nucleotides read TGTGCCAGCAGTGCCAGGGTGGGAAGCTCCTACAATGAGCAGTTCTTC.

The chain recombines TRBV20-1 with TRBJ1-2, with a weak D call TRBD1 (6 bases). CDR1 is DFQATT and CDR2 is SNEGSKA in the germline V gene (reference sequence). V dropped 5 bases and J dropped 3 bases, with 19 bases sitting between them. The CDR3 has 15 amino acids. The CDR3 loop reads CSAQKLDSSDYGYTF. CDR3 DNA sequence: TGCAGTGCTCAAAAGCTGGACAGTTCCGACTATGGCTACACCTTC.

V is TRBV11-3 and J is TRBJ2-4, with 9 bases identical to TRBD1. The J call could be wrong; TRBJ2-5 is a better fit for the DNA end. The germline gives CDR1 SGHNT, CDR2 YENEEA. The CDR3 totals 15 residues. The CDR3 DNA reads as TGTGCCAGCAGCCAGTTGACAGGGGGCCAAGAGACCCAGTACTTC. It encodes CASSQLTGGQETQYF.

The chain has TRBV28 and TRBJ1-2; D possibly corresponds to TRBD1 (5 bases). CDR3 size: 14 residues. Trimming cost V 7 bases and J 0 bases, with 12 bases left between them. Germline CDR1 and CDR2: MDHEN and SYDVKM. DNA of the CDR3: TGTGCCAGCACCGGGGGAGGCCCTAACTATGGCTACACCTTC. Its translation: CASTGGGPNYGYTF.

The chain has TRBV5-4 and TRBJ2-3; D remains ambiguous. Deletions cut 0 bases from V and 5 bases from J, with 13 bases between. CDR3 length: 15 residues. The germline CDR1 and CDR2 sequences are SGHNT and YYREEE (reference sequence). CDR3 DNA: TGTGCCAGCAGCTTGGCCTCGCTAGGATTAGATACGCAGTATTTT. Protein: CASSLASLGLDTQYF. The complete variable domain, with remaining parts taken from reference TRBV5-4 and TRBJ2-3, reads ETGVTQSPTHLIKTRGQQVTLRCSSQSGHNTVSWYQQALGQGPQFIFQYYREEENGRGNFPPRFSGLQFPNYSSELNVNALELDDSALYLCASSLASLGLDTQYFGPGTRLTVL.

This clonotype came up a few times. The chain has TRBV4-3 and TRBJ2-3, with D tentatively TRBD1 (6 bases). This CDR3 has 18 residues. Trimming removed 0 bases from V and 0 bases from J, with 16 bases in between. CDR1 and CDR2 from the germline V gene are LGHNA and YSLEER. Here the CDR3 DNA reads TGCGCCAGCAGCCAAGAAACCGTGGGGGCAACTAGCACAGATACGCAGTATTTT. It translates to CASSQETVGATSTDTQYF.

The CDR3 here is CASSQDLGATQYF. The CDR3 nucleotides are TGTGCCAGCAGCCAAGATCTCGGTGCGACCCAGTACTTC. The chain has TRBV3-1 and TRBJ2-5; D uncertain. The ends were cut back, 0 bases at V and 7 bases at J, with 9 bases in the middle. The CDR3 loop spans 13 amino acids. In germline, CDR1 is LGHDT, CDR2 YNNKEL (reference sequence).